This TCR beta chain stems from a study of neurological immune-mediated disorders. Trimming stripped 2 bases from V and 6 bases from J, with 8 bases between. Germline-derived CDR1 and CDR2 are SGDLS and YYNGEE. The CDR3 sequence is 13 residues long. This clonotype was detected many times. TCRdb reprocessed the 5' RACE reads via MiXCR and lists one record per CDR3 protein. This sample has tens of thousands of distinct CDR3 sequences, with roughly 3.5% found just once. J is TRBJ2-2 and V is TRBV9, with a possible D match to TRBD2 (6 bases). This clonotype was sampled from a young man with multiple sclerosis. The sequenced material came from PBMCs. CDR3 sequence reads: CASSVRESGELFF. The CDR3 DNA is TGTGCCAGCAGCGTCCGGGAGTCCGGGGAGCTGTTTTTT.